Detailed here is one TCR beta chain. This table comes from immunoSEQ multiplex PCR, and its TCRdb copy is limited to in-frame clones, with some not included. The table has about 59,000 clones, about 94% seen once. The data were obtained in a study of T cell changes during pregnancy in multiple sclerosis. The CDR3 has 15 amino acids. The V gene's germline CDR1 is LNHNV and CDR2 YYDKDF (reference sequence). With 1 base removed from V and 0 bases from J, the gap between germline ends came to 6 bases. Sequencing was performed on CD8+ T cells from peripheral blood mononuclear cells, taken after pregnancy. The genes are TRBV15 and TRBJ1-4; no definite D call. This sequence was found in a female donor with multiple sclerosis, enrolled in a pregnancy study. This chain's CDR3 is CATSRVSATNEKLFF. CDR3 nucleotides: TGTGCCACCAGCAGAGTCAGCGCAACTAATGAAAAACTGTTTTTT. The full variable domain, completed using reference TRBV15 and TRBJ1-4, is DAMVIQNPRYQVTQFGKPVTLSCSQTLNHNVMYWYQQKSSQAPKLLFHYYDKDFNNEADTPDNFQSRRPNTSFCFLDIRSPGLGDTAMYLCATSRVSATNEKLFFGSGTQLSVL.